A single sample gave rise to the 8 T cell receptor beta chains below, sequenced in a study of post-analysis software for immune sequencing data (dated by TCRdb to about 2015). The full study reports these points: Roughly 5 TRBV segments, including TRBV5-6, TRBV5-1 and TRBV20-1, were significantly more frequent in patients than controls.

For these receptors, no antigen is known. The library was built by means of PCR. Instrument on record: Illumina HiSeq 2500. Unique molecular identifiers were incorporated into TCR beta cDNA libraries to reduce PCR and sequencing biases. TCRdb took the public reads, trimmed them with fastp at Q25, ran MiXCR for clone calling and kept in-frame beta chains. Rows matching on CDR3 protein sequence are summarized as one entry with the most common DNA and genes. The sample table contains about 570,000 distinct CDR3 sequences; only one count was recorded for about a third of them. The ten largest clones add up to roughly 6% of the sample. The specimen sequenced was blood. Source of these receptors: a girl aged 2-17 years with multiple sclerosis.

The chain employs TRBV6-6 and TRBJ2-2, with TRBD2 as a possible D gene (5 bases). Trimming left V 0 bases short and J 5 bases short, with 7 bases between. Per germline, CDR1 MNHNY and CDR2 SVGAGI (reference sequence). The CDR3 totals 14 residues. The CDR3 loop is CASSYSGDTGELFF. CDR3 DNA sequence: TGTGCCAGCAGTTACTCGGGAGATACCGGGGAGCTGTTTTTT.

The V and J genes are TRBV7-8 and TRBJ2-1; no reliable D call. The CDR3 runs to 14 residues. The germline V gene encodes CDR1 SGHVS and CDR2 FQNEAQ. Trimming took 5 bases from V and 0 from J, leaving 8 bases between them. CDR3 nucleotides: TGTGCCAGCAGCCAGCAAAGCTCCTACAATGAGCAGTTCTTC. Translating gives CASSQQSSYNEQFF.

This clonotype was recorded a few times. The chain joins TRBV20-1 to TRBJ2-4; 12 bases are shared with TRBD1. Losses at the gene ends were 5 bases for V and 0 bases for J; bases not matched to a gene: 17. Germline-derived CDR1 and CDR2 are DFQATT and SNEGSKA (reference sequence). The CDR3 has 20 amino acids. CDR3 coding DNA: TGCAGTGCTCCTGTTAATTCCGGGACAGGGGGCGCGGGAGCCAAAAACATTCAGTACTTC. Its protein is CSAPVNSGTGGAGAKNIQYF.

This clonotype has only one observation. The chain carries TRBV5-1 and TRBJ1-5; 9 nucleotides match TRBD1. Losses at the gene ends were 4 bases for V and 5 bases for J; bases not matched to a gene: 13. The CDR3 contains 17 residues. Germline loops: CDR1 SGHRS, CDR2 YFSETQ. The CDR3 DNA is TGCGCCAGCAGCACGGGACAGGGTAATGGCGTGGATCAGCCCCAGCATTTT. Protein sequence: CASSTGQGNGVDQPQHF.

This clonotype was detected a few times. This chain uses TRBV7-8 with TRBJ2-1; 9 bases are shared with TRBD2. With V trimmed by 5 bases and J by 0 bases, 14 bases remained unmatched. Germline V gene lookup returns CDR1 SGHVS and CDR2 FQNEAQ. The CDR3 is made up of 19 amino acids. CDR3 amino acids: CASSDVAGSGGLSYNEQFF. CDR3 nucleotides: TGTGCCAGCAGCGATGTCGCGGGTAGCGGGGGCCTCTCCTACAATGAGCAGTTCTTC.

The gene calls are TRBV4-2 and TRBJ2-1, with 10 bases that match TRBD2. V trimming: 4 bases; J trimming: 6 bases; junction bases outside the gene matches: 3. This CDR3 has 14 amino acids. In germline, CDR1 is LGHNA, CDR2 YNFKEQ. The CDR3 bases are TGTGCCAGCAGCCGGACTAGCGGATTCAATGAGCAGTTCTTC. This translates into CASSRTSGFNEQFF.

This chain uses TRBV7-2 with TRBJ2-1; 8 bases agree with TRBD1. J gave up 5 bases and V 5 bases, and 5 bases lay outside the gene matches. The CDR3 has 14 amino acids. From germline, CDR1 is SGHTA and CDR2 FQGNSA. CDR3 protein: CASSPWTGNNEQFF. The CDR3 DNA is TGTGCCAGCAGCCCCTGGACAGGGAACAATGAGCAGTTCTTC. Full variable domain (rest looked up from reference TRBV7-2 and TRBJ2-1): GAGVSQSPSNKVTEKGKDVELRCDPISGHTALYWYRQSLGQGLEFLIYFQGNSAPDKSGLPSDRFSAERTGGSVSTLTIQRTQQEDSAVYLCASSPWTGNNEQFFGPGTRLTVL.

This clonotype has just a few counts. The chain carries TRBV7-2 and TRBJ2-3; D might be TRBD1 or TRBD2, each matching 5 bases. CDR3 size: 19 residues. V was shortened by 7 bases and J by 2 bases, with 28 bases between the two germline ends. Germline CDR1 reads SGHTA; CDR2 reads FQGNSA. CDR3 bases: TGTGCCAGCAACCAACCGGGACGTTATTCGAAAGGGGACACAGATACGCAGTATTTT. Its protein is CASNQPGRYSKGDTDTQYF. The full variable domain, rest sourced from reference TRBV7-2 and TRBJ2-3, is GAGVSQSPSNKVTEKGKDVELRCDPISGHTALYWYRQSLGQGLEFLIYFQGNSAPDKSGLPSDRFSAERTGGSVSTLTIQRTQQEDSAVYLCASNQPGRYSKGDTDTQYFGPGTRLTVL.